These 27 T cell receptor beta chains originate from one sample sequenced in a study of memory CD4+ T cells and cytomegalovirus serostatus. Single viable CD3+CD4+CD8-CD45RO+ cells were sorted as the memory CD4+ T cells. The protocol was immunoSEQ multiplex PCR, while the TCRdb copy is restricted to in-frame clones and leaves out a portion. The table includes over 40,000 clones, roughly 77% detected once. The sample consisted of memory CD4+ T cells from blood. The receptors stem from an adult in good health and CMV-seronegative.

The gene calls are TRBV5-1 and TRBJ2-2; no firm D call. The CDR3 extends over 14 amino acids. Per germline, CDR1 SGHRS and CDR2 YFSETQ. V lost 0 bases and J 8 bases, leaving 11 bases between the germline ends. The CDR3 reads CASSLDTASGELFF. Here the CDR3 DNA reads TGCGCCAGCAGCTTGGATACAGCTAGTGGGGAGCTGTTTTTT.

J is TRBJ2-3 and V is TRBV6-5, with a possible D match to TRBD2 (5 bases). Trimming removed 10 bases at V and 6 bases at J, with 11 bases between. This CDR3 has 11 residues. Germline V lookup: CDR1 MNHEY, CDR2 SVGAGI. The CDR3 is CATEGVDTQYF. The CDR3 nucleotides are TGTGCCACCGAGGGAGTGGATACGCAGTATTTT.

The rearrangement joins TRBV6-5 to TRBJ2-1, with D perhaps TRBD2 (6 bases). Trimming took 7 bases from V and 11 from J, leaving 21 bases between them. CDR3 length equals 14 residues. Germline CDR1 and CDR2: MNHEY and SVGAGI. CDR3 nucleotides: TGTGCCAGCATACCCGGGACTCCTCCGAGAAAGCAGTTCTTC. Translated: CASIPGTPPRKQFF.

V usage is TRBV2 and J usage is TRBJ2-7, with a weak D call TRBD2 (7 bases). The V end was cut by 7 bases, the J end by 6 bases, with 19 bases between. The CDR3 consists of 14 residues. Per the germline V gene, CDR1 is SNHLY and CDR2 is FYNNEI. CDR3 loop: CASNSWGGQGEQYF. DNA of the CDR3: TGTGCCAGCAATTCCTGGGGGGGGCAGGGCGAGCAGTACTTC.

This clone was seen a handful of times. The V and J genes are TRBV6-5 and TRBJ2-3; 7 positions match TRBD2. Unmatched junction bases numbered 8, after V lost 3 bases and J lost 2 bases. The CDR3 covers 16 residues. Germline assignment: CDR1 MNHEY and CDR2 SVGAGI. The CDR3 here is CASSYSWEGTTDTQYF. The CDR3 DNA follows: TGTGCCAGCAGTTATTCCTGGGAGGGGACCACAGATACGCAGTATTTT.

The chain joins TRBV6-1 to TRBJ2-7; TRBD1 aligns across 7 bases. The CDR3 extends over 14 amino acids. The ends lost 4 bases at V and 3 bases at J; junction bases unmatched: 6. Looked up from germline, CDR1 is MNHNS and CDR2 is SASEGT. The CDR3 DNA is TGTGCCAGCAGTGGGCGACAGGGTATCTACGAGCAGTACTTC. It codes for CASSGRQGIYEQYF.

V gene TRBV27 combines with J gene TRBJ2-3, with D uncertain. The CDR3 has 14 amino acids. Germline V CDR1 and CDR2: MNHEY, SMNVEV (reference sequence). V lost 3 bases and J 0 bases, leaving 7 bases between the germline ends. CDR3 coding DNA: TGTGCCAGCAGTTTGAAGTACAGCACAGATACGCAGTATTTT. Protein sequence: CASSLKYSTDTQYF.

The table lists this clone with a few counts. CDR3 residues: CASSARQGSSYNSPLHF. The CDR3 nucleotides are TGTGCCAGCAGCGCCCGACAGGGTAGTTCCTATAATTCACCCCTCCACTTT. This chain joins TRBV9 and TRBJ1-6; TRBD1 agrees at 7 bases. The CDR3 consists of 17 residues. Trimming cost V 3 bases and J 1 base; bases outside gene matches: 7. The V gene's germline CDR1 is SGDLS and CDR2 YYNGEE.

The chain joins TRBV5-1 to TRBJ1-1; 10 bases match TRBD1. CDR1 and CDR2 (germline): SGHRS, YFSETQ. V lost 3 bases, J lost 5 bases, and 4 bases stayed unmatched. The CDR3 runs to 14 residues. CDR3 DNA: TGCGCCAGCAGCTCCGGACAGGGGGGGACTGAAGCTTTCTTT. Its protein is CASSSGQGGTEAFF. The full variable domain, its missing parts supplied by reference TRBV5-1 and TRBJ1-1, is KAGVTQTPRYLIKTRGQQVTLSCSPISGHRSVSWYQQTPGQGLQFLFEYFSETQRNKGNFPGRFSGRQFSNSRSEMNVSTLELGDSALYLCASSSGQGGTEAFFGQGTRLTVV.

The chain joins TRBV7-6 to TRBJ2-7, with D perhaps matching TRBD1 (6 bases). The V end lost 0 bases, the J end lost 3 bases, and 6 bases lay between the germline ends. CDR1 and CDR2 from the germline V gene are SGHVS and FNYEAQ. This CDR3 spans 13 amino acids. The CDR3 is CASSLARGYEQYF. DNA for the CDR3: TGTGCCAGCAGCTTAGCCAGGGGCTACGAGCAGTACTTC.

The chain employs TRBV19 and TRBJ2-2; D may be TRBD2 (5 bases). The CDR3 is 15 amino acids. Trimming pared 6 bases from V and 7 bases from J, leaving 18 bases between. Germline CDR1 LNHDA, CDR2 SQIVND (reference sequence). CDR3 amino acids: CASSPSGVAGGELFF. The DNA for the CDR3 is TGTGCCAGTAGCCCCTCCGGGGTCGCAGGCGGGGAGCTGTTTTTT.

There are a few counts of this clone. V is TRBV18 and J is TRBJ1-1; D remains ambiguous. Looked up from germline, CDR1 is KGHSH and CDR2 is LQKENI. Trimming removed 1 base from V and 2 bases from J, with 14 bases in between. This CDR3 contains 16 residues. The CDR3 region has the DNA TGTGCCAGCTCACCACTCGGCGGCATAATCAACACTGAAGCTTTCTTT. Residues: CASSPLGGIINTEAFF.

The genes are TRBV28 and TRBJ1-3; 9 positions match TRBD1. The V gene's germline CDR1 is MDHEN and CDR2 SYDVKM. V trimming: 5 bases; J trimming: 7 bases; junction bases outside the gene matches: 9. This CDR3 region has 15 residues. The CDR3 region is CASSEPGQGGNTIYF. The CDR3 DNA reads TGTGCCAGCAGTGAACCGGGACAGGGAGGGAACACCATATATTTT.

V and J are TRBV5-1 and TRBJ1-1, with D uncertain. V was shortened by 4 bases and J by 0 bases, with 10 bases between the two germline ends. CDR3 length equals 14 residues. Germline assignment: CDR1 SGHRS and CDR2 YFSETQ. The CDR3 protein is CASSIMYLNTEAFF. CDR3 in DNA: TGCGCCAGCAGCATTATGTATTTGAACACTGAAGCTTTCTTT.

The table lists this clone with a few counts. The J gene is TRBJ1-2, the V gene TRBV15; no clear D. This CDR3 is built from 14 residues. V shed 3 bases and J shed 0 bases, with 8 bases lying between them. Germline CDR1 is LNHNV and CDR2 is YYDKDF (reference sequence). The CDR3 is CATSSRYANYGYTF. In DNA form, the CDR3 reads TGTGCCACCAGCAGTCGGTACGCTAACTATGGCTACACCTTC.

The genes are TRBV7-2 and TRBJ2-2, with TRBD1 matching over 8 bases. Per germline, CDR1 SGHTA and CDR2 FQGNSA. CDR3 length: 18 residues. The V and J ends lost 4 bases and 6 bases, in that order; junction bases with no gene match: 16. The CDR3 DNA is TGTGCCAGCAGCTCACCGACTGCGGGCAGGGGGCCCCCCGGGGAGCTGTTTTTT. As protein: CASSSPTAGRGPPGELFF.

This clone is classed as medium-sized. The CDR3 here is CASGQNRNQPQHF. CDR3 nucleotides: TGTGCTAGCGGACAGAACCGCAATCAGCCCCAGCATTTT. The V call is TRBV7-7, the J call TRBJ1-5, with TRBD1 as a possible D gene (6 bases). Germline V lookup: CDR1 SSHAT, CDR2 FNYEAQ (reference sequence). The CDR3 totals 13 residues.

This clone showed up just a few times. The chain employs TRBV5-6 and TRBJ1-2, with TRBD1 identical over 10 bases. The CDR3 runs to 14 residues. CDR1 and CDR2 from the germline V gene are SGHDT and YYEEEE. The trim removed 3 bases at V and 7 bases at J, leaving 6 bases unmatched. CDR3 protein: CASSWDRGTSGYTF. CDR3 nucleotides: TGTGCCAGCAGCTGGGACAGGGGAACCTCTGGCTACACCTTC.

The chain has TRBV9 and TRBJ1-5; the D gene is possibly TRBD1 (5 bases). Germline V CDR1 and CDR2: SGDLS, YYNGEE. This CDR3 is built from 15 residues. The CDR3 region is CPSAFRRAGGQPQHF. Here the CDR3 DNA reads TGTCCTAGCGCGTTCCGGAGGGCGGGGGGTCAGCCCCAGCATTTT.

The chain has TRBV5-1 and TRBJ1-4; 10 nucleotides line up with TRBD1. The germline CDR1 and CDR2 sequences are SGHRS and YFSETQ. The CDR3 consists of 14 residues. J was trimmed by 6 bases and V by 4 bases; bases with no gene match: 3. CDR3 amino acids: CASSAGTGDEKLFF. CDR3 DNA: TGCGCCAGCAGCGCCGGGACAGGGGATGAAAAACTGTTTTTT.

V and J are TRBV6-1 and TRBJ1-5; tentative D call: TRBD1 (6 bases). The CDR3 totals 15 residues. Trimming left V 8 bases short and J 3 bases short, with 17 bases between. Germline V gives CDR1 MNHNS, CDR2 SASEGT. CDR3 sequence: CASDRGSGVNQPQHF. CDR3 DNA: TGTGCCAGCGACCGAGGGTCAGGGGTCAATCAGCCCCAGCATTTT.

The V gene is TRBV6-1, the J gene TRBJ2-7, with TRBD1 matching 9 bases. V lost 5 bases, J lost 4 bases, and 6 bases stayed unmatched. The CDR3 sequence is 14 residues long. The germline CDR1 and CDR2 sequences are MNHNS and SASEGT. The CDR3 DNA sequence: TGTGCCAGCAGTAAGGACAGGGGCGGGTACGAGCAGTACTTC. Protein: CASSKDRGGYEQYF.

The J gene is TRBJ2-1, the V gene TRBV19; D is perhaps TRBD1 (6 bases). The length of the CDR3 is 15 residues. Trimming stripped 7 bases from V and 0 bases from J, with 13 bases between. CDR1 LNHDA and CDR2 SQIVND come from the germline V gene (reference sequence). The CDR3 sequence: CASKPGTISYNEQFF. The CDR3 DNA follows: TGTGCCAGTAAACCCGGGACAATCTCCTACAATGAGCAGTTCTTC. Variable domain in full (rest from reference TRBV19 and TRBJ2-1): DGGITQSPKYLFRKEGQNVTLSCEQNLNHDAMYWYRQDPGQGLRLIYYSQIVNDFQKGDIAEGYSVSREKKESFPLTVTSAQKNPTAFYLCASKPGTISYNEQFFGPGTRLTVL.

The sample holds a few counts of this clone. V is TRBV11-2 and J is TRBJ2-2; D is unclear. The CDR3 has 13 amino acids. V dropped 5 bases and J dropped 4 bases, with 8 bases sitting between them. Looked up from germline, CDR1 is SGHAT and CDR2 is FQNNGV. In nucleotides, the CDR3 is TGTGCCAGCAGCGCCCACCTCACCGGGGAGCTGTTTTTT. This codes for CASSAHLTGELFF.

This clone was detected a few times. CDR3 sequence (DNA): TGCGCCAGCAGCTCGTACAGGGGACCGAGCACTGAAGCTTTCTTT. The encoded protein is CASSSYRGPSTEAFF. This rearrangement joins TRBV5-1 to TRBJ1-1; 7 positions agree with TRBD1. This CDR3 has 15 amino acids. Germline V gene sequence: CDR1 SGHRS, CDR2 YFSETQ. V trimming: 3 bases; J trimming: 4 bases; junction bases outside the gene matches: 9. Full variable domain (remainder filled in from reference TRBV5-1 and TRBJ1-1): KAGVTQTPRYLIKTRGQQVTLSCSPISGHRSVSWYQQTPGQGLQFLFEYFSETQRNKGNFPGRFSGRQFSNSRSEMNVSTLELGDSALYLCASSSYRGPSTEAFFGQGTRLTVV.

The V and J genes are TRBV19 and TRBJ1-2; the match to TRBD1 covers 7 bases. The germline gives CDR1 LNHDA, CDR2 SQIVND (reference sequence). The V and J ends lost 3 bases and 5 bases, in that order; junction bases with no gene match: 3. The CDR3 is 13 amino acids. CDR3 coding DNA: TGTGCCAGTAGTATCGGGACAGAGTATGGCTACACCTTC. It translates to CASSIGTEYGYTF. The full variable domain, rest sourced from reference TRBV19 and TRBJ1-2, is DGGITQSPKYLFRKEGQNVTLSCEQNLNHDAMYWYRQDPGQGLRLIYYSQIVNDFQKGDIAEGYSVSREKKESFPLTVTSAQKNPTAFYLCASSIGTEYGYTFGSGTRLTVV.

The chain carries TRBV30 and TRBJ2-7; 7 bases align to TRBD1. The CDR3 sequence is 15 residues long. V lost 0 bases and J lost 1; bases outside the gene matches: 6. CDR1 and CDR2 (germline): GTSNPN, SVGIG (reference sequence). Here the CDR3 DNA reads TGTGCCTGGAGTGTACCCAGGGGGTTTTCCTACGAGCAGTACTTC. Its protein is CAWSVPRGFSYEQYF.